Below, 23 T cell receptor beta chains from the same sample are listed, as sequenced in a study of OX40 agonist ivuxolimab in advanced cancers. Sequenced by immunoSEQ multiplex PCR; TCRdb stores in-frame clones only, minus some. This sample has tens of thousands of clones; 91% occur once, and the top ten carry 2% to 3%. Source: CD4+ or CD8+ T cells sorted from blood, taken in a trial of the OX40 agonist ivuxolimab. Receptors originate from an adult with an advanced solid tumor such as melanoma, head and neck, liver or kidney cancer.

The rearrangement uses TRBV5-4 and TRBJ1-1; no firm D call. Looked up from germline, CDR1 is SGHNT and CDR2 is YYREEE (reference sequence). V was cut by 3 bases and J by 0 bases, with 9 bases left in between. This CDR3 has 14 amino acids. The CDR3 sequence: CASSWSRMNTEAFF. The CDR3 region has the DNA TGTGCCAGCAGCTGGAGCCGGATGAACACTGAAGCTTTCTTT.

The gene calls are TRBV6-1 and TRBJ2-1; the D gene is possibly TRBD1 (5 bases). This CDR3 contains 15 residues. Looked up from germline, CDR1 is MNHNS and CDR2 is SASEGT. Between the trimmed V and J ends, which lost 6 bases and 7 bases, there was a span of 19 bases. CDR3 DNA sequence: TGTGCCAGCAGCCCCAGGATTAGGGGTAGGAATGAGCAGTTCTTC. The encoded protein is CASSPRIRGRNEQFF.

The CDR3 DNA follows: TGTGCCAGCAGTTTAGCAGGGGGAGCGAACACTGAAGCTTTCTTT. Its protein is CASSLAGGANTEAFF. This chain joins TRBV28 and TRBJ1-1, with 7 bases fitting TRBD1. After removal of 2 bases from V and 1 base from J, the junction contained 4 bases not matched to a gene. Germline CDR1 and CDR2: MDHEN and SYDVKM. The CDR3 runs to 15 residues.

The chain is built from TRBV14 and TRBJ2-1, with TRBD2 matching 9 bases. The V gene end was trimmed by 4 bases and the J gene end by 7 bases; junction bases not matched to a gene: 5. Germline-derived CDR1 and CDR2 are SGHDN and FVKESK. The CDR3 spans 14 residues. The CDR3 DNA reads TGTGCCAGCAGCCCACTGGCGGGGGGGAATGAGCAGTTCTTC. Translated, it gives CASSPLAGGNEQFF.

V and J are TRBV30 and TRBJ1-3; D is undetermined. Germline assignment: CDR1 GTSNPN and CDR2 SVGIG (reference sequence). The CDR3 contains 14 residues. Trimming shortened V by 0 bases and J by 6 bases, and 12 bases separated the two germline ends. The CDR3 here is CAWSVGGVPNTIYF. CDR3 DNA sequence: TGTGCCTGGAGTGTCGGTGGGGTTCCAAACACCATATATTTT.

The chain joins TRBV7-9 to TRBJ2-2; 9 positions agree with TRBD2. CDR1 and CDR2 from the germline V gene are SEHNR and FQNEAQ (reference sequence). The CDR3 runs 16 residues. With V trimmed by 2 bases and J by 3 bases, 4 bases remained unmatched. The CDR3: CASSLKAGGHTGELFF. As DNA, the CDR3 is TGTGCCAGCAGCTTAAAAGCGGGAGGACACACCGGGGAGCTGTTTTTT. Supplemented by reference TRBV7-9 and TRBJ2-2, the full variable domain reads DTGVSQNPRHKITKRGQNVTFRCDPISEHNRLYWYRQTLGQGPEFLTYFQNEAQLEKSRLLSDRFSAERPKGSFSTLEIQRTEQGDSAMYLCASSLKAGGHTGELFFGEGSRLTVL.

The chain combines TRBV18 with TRBJ1-1; 9 bases agree with TRBD1. The CDR3 is 15 amino acids. Unmatched junction bases numbered 5, after V lost 2 bases and J lost 4 bases. Looked up from germline, CDR1 is KGHSH and CDR2 is LQKENI. In DNA form, the CDR3 reads TGTGCCAGCTCACCAGGACAGGGGCAAGGCACTGAAGCTTTCTTT. This codes for CASSPGQGQGTEAFF.

This clone was seen a single time. The chain is built from TRBV11-2 and TRBJ2-3; TRBD1 aligns across 8 bases. Germline lookup yields CDR1 SGHAT and CDR2 FQNNGV. J gave up 5 bases and V 1 base, and 8 bases lay outside the gene matches. There are 16 residues in the CDR3. The DNA for the CDR3 is TGTGCCAGCAGCTTAGGCCCTCAGGGGGCCTTAGATACGCAGTATTTT. Translation: CASSLGPQGALDTQYF.

The rearrangement joins TRBV5-1 to TRBJ2-7; TRBD2 agrees at 7 bases. Unmatched junction bases numbered 4, after V lost 0 bases and J lost 7 bases. Germline CDR1 is SGHRS and CDR2 is YFSETQ. The CDR3 has 13 residues. The CDR3 coding sequence is TGCGCCAGCAGCTTGGGCCAAGCGGGGGAGCAGTACTTC. Protein product: CASSLGQAGEQYF.

V gene TRBV19 combines with J gene TRBJ1-2; 12 positions match TRBD1. CDR3 length: 17 residues. The junction had 14 bases not matched to a gene; V was cut back by 8 bases and J by 4 bases. CDR1 and CDR2 from the germline V gene are LNHDA and SQIVND (reference sequence). CDR3 amino acids: CASCVGTGGGRAYGYTF. The CDR3 nucleotides read TGTGCCAGTTGTGTGGGGACAGGGGGCGGCCGGGCCTATGGCTACACCTTC.

The chain links TRBV5-1 to TRBJ2-5, with a weak D call TRBD2 (5 bases). Germline V gene lookup returns CDR1 SGHRS and CDR2 YFSETQ. The CDR3 totals 13 residues. The CDR3 DNA reads TGCTCGACGAACGGGGTTTCAGAGGAGACCCAGTACTTC. This gives the protein CSTNGVSEETQYF.

This chain uses TRBV7-2 with TRBJ2-5; TRBD2 matches at 12 bases. CDR3 length: 16 amino acids. Germline assignment: CDR1 SGHTA and CDR2 FQGNSA. The V gene end was trimmed by 6 bases and the J gene end by 0 bases; junction bases not matched to a gene: 5. For the CDR3, the DNA is TGTGCCAGCAGTTTGCGGACTAGCGGGAACCAAGAGACCCAGTACTTC. It specifies CASSLRTSGNQETQYF.

V usage is TRBV6-5 and J usage is TRBJ2-1; 11 bases line up with TRBD2. V lost 4 bases to trimming and J lost 7 bases; unmatched junction nucleotides: 9. Germline CDR1 is MNHEY and CDR2 is SVGAGI. CDR3 length: 16 residues. The CDR3 bases are TGTGCCAGCAGTTGGGCCGGGACTAGCGGAATTAATGAGCAGTTCTTC. Translated: CASSWAGTSGINEQFF.

The chain recombines TRBV7-2 with TRBJ2-7; D gene unclear. Deletions cut 5 bases from V and 1 base from J, with 12 bases between. Germline V gene sequence: CDR1 SGHTA, CDR2 FQGNSA. The CDR3 covers 14 residues. This chain's CDR3 is CASSPGVQSYEQYF. The CDR3 DNA reads TGTGCCAGCAGCCCGGGTGTTCAATCCTACGAGCAGTACTTC.

This sequence joins TRBV6-1 and TRBJ2-3; D may be TRBD1 or TRBD2 (6 bases each). The CDR3 covers 15 residues. The germline V and J ends were trimmed by 5 bases and 3 bases, with 15 bases remaining between them. CDR1 is MNHNS, CDR2 SASEGT, per germline. The CDR3 DNA follows: TGTGCCAGCAGTCCCACTGGGGGGCGGACAGATACGCAGTATTTT. Amino acids: CASSPTGGRTDTQYF.

V is TRBV6-5 and J is TRBJ1-5; D call uncertain. Per germline, CDR1 MNHEY and CDR2 SVGAGI. Trimming took 3 bases from V and 3 from J, leaving 12 bases between them. The CDR3 is 15 residues long. CDR3 loop: CASSYDGVINQPQHF. The CDR3 DNA sequence: TGTGCCAGCAGTTATGACGGGGTTATCAATCAGCCCCAGCATTTT.

The CDR3 is CASSSQGATGEKLFF. In DNA form, the CDR3 reads TGCGCCAGCAGCTCACAGGGGGCCACCGGGGAAAAACTGTTTTTT. This chain joins TRBV5-1 and TRBJ1-4; 9 nucleotides align to TRBD1. The CDR3 is 15 residues long. Looked up from germline, CDR1 is SGHRS and CDR2 is YFSETQ. J was trimmed by 8 bases and V by 3 bases; bases with no gene match: 8.

The chain carries TRBV19 and TRBJ1-5; possibly TRBD1 for D (5 bases). CDR1 LNHDA and CDR2 SQIVND come from the germline V gene (reference sequence). V was pared by 6 bases and J by 7 bases, with 16 bases between. CDR3 size: 14 residues. CDR3 in DNA: TGTGCCAGTAGATCCAACTCTGCAGGGCAGCCCCAGCATTTT. This sequence encodes CASRSNSAGQPQHF.

The chain uses TRBV18 and TRBJ1-1; D not resolved. Germline loops: CDR1 KGHSH, CDR2 LQKENI. With 6 bases removed from V and 5 bases from J, the gap between germline ends came to 19 bases. This CDR3 has 15 residues. The CDR3 coding sequence is TGTGCCAGCTCGCGAGGGAGCCTTGAATGGACTGAAGCTTTCTTT. Its translation: CASSRGSLEWTEAFF.

V and J are TRBV7-2 and TRBJ2-1; 7 nucleotides align to TRBD1. In germline, CDR1 is SGHTA, CDR2 FQGNSA. The ends lost 3 bases at V and 5 bases at J; junction bases unmatched: 4. The CDR3 runs 14 residues. The CDR3: CASSFDRANNEQFF. CDR3 nucleotide sequence: TGTGCCAGCAGCTTCGACAGGGCAAACAATGAGCAGTTCTTC.

The rearrangement uses TRBV28 and TRBJ2-3, with D uncertain. This CDR3 is built from 13 residues. Per germline, CDR1 MDHEN and CDR2 SYDVKM. Trimming removed 3 bases at V and 5 bases at J, with 9 bases between. In nucleotides, the CDR3 is TGTGCCAGCAGTTTCGGGCTCCTAGATACGCAGTATTTT. It codes for CASSFGLLDTQYF. The full variable domain, rest sourced from reference TRBV28 and TRBJ2-3, is DVKVTQSSRYLVKRTGEKVFLECVQDMDHENMFWYRQDPGLGLRLIYFSYDVKMKEKGDIPEGYSVSREKKERFSLILESASTNQTSMYLCASSFGLLDTQYFGPGTRLTVL.

V and J are TRBV5-5 and TRBJ1-2; D is perhaps TRBD1 (5 bases). Germline V gene sequence: CDR1 SGHKS, CDR2 YYEKEE (reference sequence). Trimming removed 4 bases at V and 0 bases at J, with 10 bases between. The CDR3 consists of 14 residues. CDR3 DNA: TGTGCCAGCAGCCTCGGACAAGCTAACTATGGCTACACCTTC. It translates to CASSLGQANYGYTF.

This chain connects TRBV18 to TRBJ1-4; D gene unclear. Germline V gives CDR1 KGHSH, CDR2 LQKENI. There are 14 residues in the CDR3. V was shortened by 2 bases and J by 2 bases, with 6 bases between the two germline ends. In DNA, the CDR3 is TGTGCCAGCTCACCAATTCTGACTAATGAAAAACTGTTTTTT. Protein product: CASSPILTNEKLFF. The full variable domain, rest sourced from reference TRBV18 and TRBJ1-4, is NAGVMQNPRHLVRRRGQEARLRCSPMKGHSHVYWYRQLPEEGLKFMVYLQKENIIDESGMPKERFSAEFPKEGPSILRIQQVVRGDSAAYFCASSPILTNEKLFFGSGTQLSVL.